This T cell receptor beta chain was retrieved from a study of T cells after yellow fever vaccination (dated by TCRdb to the late 2010s). About the full investigation: Libraries from fractions with low cell numbers were prepared with the SMART-Seq v4 Ultra Low Input RNA kit. Bulk TCR alpha and beta repertoires were sequenced longitudinally to track T-cell clones before and after primary and booster YFV17D yellow fever vaccination. Two healthy male donors, one aged 18 to 29 and one aged 30 to 40 years, were included in the cohort. Blood was collected at multiple timepoints before and after primary and secondary immunization, and bulk PBMC replicates and cell subsets were isolated.

Synthesis of TCR cDNA relied on 5'RACE template switching, a step that introduced a universal primer site along with unique molecular identifiers. Priming of cDNA synthesis was performed from both the TCR alpha and TCR beta constant segments. Libraries were amplified in two PCR steps, with sample barcodes and sequencing adapters added in the second step. Libraries were sequenced on Illumina HiSeq 2500 (2x100 bp) or NovaSeq (2x150 bp). The study's own analysis went as follows. Reads were demultiplexed and collapsed into UMI consensus sequences with MIGEC, and V(D)J alignment was performed with MiXCR. Vaccine-responding clonotypes were identified with edgeR using replicate PBMC samples, with FDR below 0.01 and a log2 fold change above 5 up to day 15 being required. Bulk clonotypes were assigned CD4 or CD8 identity according to which sequenced CD4 or CD8 repertoire held them at higher abundance. TCRdb handled the public reads itself, with Q25 trimming in fastp and clone calling in MiXCR, and kept productive beta chains. Here each entry gathers all rows of one CDR3 protein and keeps the most common genes and DNA. V and J calls and clone size were set by TCRdb, not the authors. The sample table lists 200,000 or so distinct CDR3 sequences, approximately 6.7% of them with a count of one. The ten largest make up more than 1% of the sample.

Including the terminal cysteine and phenylalanine, the CDR3 comprises 15 residues. Of all the DNA, just the CDR3 is kept, 45 bases in frame from base 1. V is shortened by 0 bases, J by 0 bases, and the region joining them spans 6 bases. CDR1 and CDR2, per the germline V gene (reference sequence), are LNHNV and YYDKDF. This clonotype was found many times. This receptor's antigen is unknown. Base quality data are lacking; no much larger clone is found one base away. The investigation overall reported the following: FACS-sorted repertoires could contain abundant contaminating clonotypes from the bulk population, so computational filtering was required. The secondary T-cell response was weaker than the primary response but faster, peaking on day 5 instead of day 15. Because the study included only a couple of donors, the extent to which the findings can be generalized is limited. After the booster, most clones that had expanded after primary vaccination were detected again (around 95% of CD4 and more than 80% of CD8), suggesting broad maintenance of memory. A small share of clonotypes was detected in both CD4 and CD8 compartments, with the overlap likely arising from convergent recombination.

In light of the paper, this sample's treatment or condition label describes: live attenuated yellow fever vaccine strain. PBMCs were isolated from peripheral blood using a standard Ficoll-Paque protocol. Dynabeads CD4 and CD8 positive selection kits were used to isolate CD4 and CD8 T-cell fractions. RNA was extracted with TriZol from bulk PBMCs, CD4 and CD8 fractions, and dextramer-positive and dextramer-negative fractions. This sequence was found in a man aged 25 to 45 who received the YFV17D yellow fever vaccine. The V and J segments used are TRBV15 and TRBJ2-1; a tentative D match to TRBD2 spans 5 bases. The sample was CD4+ T cells sorted from PBMCs, taken on the day of the yellow fever booster vaccination. The DNA reads TGTGCCACCAGCAGAGACGGGAACTCCTACAATGAGCAGTTCTTC. Its amino acids are CATSRDGNSYNEQFF.